Listed here are 30 T cell receptor beta chains from one sample, sequenced in a study of blood T cell repertoires in COVID-19. Libraries were prepared by immunoSEQ multiplex PCR; TCRdb keeps only in-frame clonotypes and omits some of them. Found here are approximately 250,000 clones, about 88% of them singletons; the top ten hold around 3.9%. The material sequenced was PBMCs or T cells enriched from blood (not recorded which). All receptors come from a man younger than 40 with acute COVID-19.

The V call is TRBV3-1 (or the pseudogene TRBV3-2), the J call TRBJ2-3, with 10 bases that match TRBD2. CDR3 length: 16 residues. The J segment lost 1 base and the V segment lost 5 bases, leaving 6 bases of the junction unmatched. Germline V lookup: CDR1 LGHDT, CDR2 YNNKEL (reference sequence). The CDR3 nucleotides are TGTGCCAGCAGCTTCCAGCGGGGGGGCGGCACAGATACGCAGTATTTT. The encoded protein is CASSFQRGGGTDTQYF.

V usage is TRBV7-8 and J usage is TRBJ2-1, with 12 bases that match TRBD1. The CDR3 contains 16 residues. J lost 8 bases, V lost 5 bases, and 10 bases had no gene match. Per the germline V gene, CDR1 is SGHVS and CDR2 is FQNEAQ. CDR3 DNA sequence: TGTGCCAGCAGCCCGTCCCGGGACAGGGGGCTCGATGAGCAGTTCTTC. Its protein product is CASSPSRDRGLDEQFF.

The chain uses TRBV11-2 and TRBJ2-7; TRBD2 agrees at 13 bases. V was clipped by 4 bases and J by 2 bases; unmatched bases: 2. The CDR3 totals 15 residues. Germline V gene data show CDR1 as SGHAT and CDR2 as FQNNGV. In nucleotides, the CDR3 is TGTGCCAGCAGCTCGACTAGCGGGGGGCCCTACGAGCAGTACGTC. Residues: CASSSTSGGPYEQYV.

V is TRBV20-1 and J is TRBJ1-2; D uncertain. This CDR3 is built from 14 residues. CDR1 and CDR2 (germline): DFQATT, SNEGSKA (reference sequence). Trimming shortened V by 3 bases and J by 6 bases, and 17 bases separated the two germline ends. The CDR3 region is CSASSVRKLDGYTF. The DNA for the CDR3 is TGCAGTGCTAGTAGTGTGAGAAAACTAGATGGCTACACCTTC.

The V call is TRBV5-8, the J call TRBJ1-1; D gene unclear. The ends were cut back, 4 bases at V and 2 bases at J, with 12 bases in the middle. Per the germline V gene, CDR1 is SGHTS and CDR2 is YDEGEE. This CDR3 has 14 residues. CDR3 DNA: TGTGCCAGCAGCCGAAAAAACAGAAACACTGAAGCTTTCTTT. It is translated as CASSRKNRNTEAFF.

The CDR3: CASSIAGARAKNIQYF. In DNA, the CDR3 is TGTGCCAGTAGTATAGCTGGGGCACGGGCCAAAAACATTCAGTACTTC. The chain recombines TRBV19 with TRBJ2-4; D might be TRBD1 (5 bases). V was shortened by 1 base and J by 1 base, with 11 bases between the two germline ends. This CDR3 contains 16 residues. CDR1 is LNHDA, CDR2 SQIVND, per germline (reference sequence). The variable domain in full, with the rest retrieved from reference TRBV19 and TRBJ2-4, is DGGITQSPKYLFRKEGQNVTLSCEQNLNHDAMYWYRQDPGQGLRLIYYSQIVNDFQKGDIAEGYSVSREKKESFPLTVTSAQKNPTAFYLCASSIAGARAKNIQYFGAGTRLSVL.

The chain employs TRBV28 and TRBJ2-1; D is perhaps TRBD2 (6 bases). The germline CDR1 and CDR2 sequences are MDHEN and SYDVKM. CDR3 length equals 16 residues. The germline V and J ends were trimmed by 4 bases and 4 bases, with 17 bases remaining between them. In DNA form, the CDR3 reads TGTGCCAGCAGTTACGGGGGAAAGAATGGGTACAATGAGCAGTTCTTC. Residues: CASSYGGKNGYNEQFF.

The rearrangement uses TRBV5-1 and TRBJ2-1; D ambiguous. This CDR3 spans 13 amino acids. The germline gives CDR1 SGHRS, CDR2 YFSETQ. Trimming stripped 10 bases from V and 7 bases from J, with 18 bases between. CDR3 residues: CACRGYGGNEQFF. The CDR3 DNA is TGCGCCTGCCGCGGCTATGGTGGGAATGAGCAGTTCTTC.

V is TRBV27 and J is TRBJ1-5; TRBD1 is a possible D gene (6 bases). The length of the CDR3 is 15 residues. Deletions cut 6 bases from V and 5 bases from J, with 17 bases between. CDR1 and CDR2 (germline): MNHEY, SMNVEV (reference sequence). CDR3 residues: CASSHRQAFYQPQHF. In DNA, the CDR3 is TGTGCCAGCAGCCACCGACAGGCCTTTTATCAGCCCCAGCATTTT.

This rearrangement joins TRBV27 to TRBJ2-5, with TRBD2 identical over 8 bases. CDR1 is MNHEY, CDR2 SMNVEV, per germline (reference sequence). V shed 4 bases, J shed 0 bases, and the junction held 10 bases outside the gene matches. There are 17 residues in the CDR3. The CDR3 nucleotides are TGTGCCAGCAGTTCCTCCGGGACTAGACCTAACCAAGAGACCCAGTACTTC. Its translation: CASSSSGTRPNQETQYF.

Only one count was recorded for this clone. The chain combines TRBV28 with TRBJ1-2; TRBD1 matches at 7 bases. The CDR3 has 14 amino acids. V shed 9 bases, J shed 3 bases, and the junction held 10 bases outside the gene matches. Germline-derived CDR1 and CDR2 are MDHEN and SYDVKM. This CDR3 is CASKSGGTDYGYTF. CDR3 coding DNA: TGTGCCAGTAAATCAGGTGGGACAGACTATGGCTACACCTTC.

With regard to this clone: The identical CDR3 is also encoded by other nucleotide sequences in the sample. The chain links TRBV3-1 (or the pseudogene TRBV3-2) to TRBJ2-3; the match to TRBD2 covers 11 bases. This CDR3 has 15 residues. Trimming at V came to 2 bases and at J to 3 bases, leaving 1 base not matched to a gene. CDR1 is LGHDT, CDR2 YNNKEL, per germline (reference sequence). The CDR3 DNA reads as TGTGCCAGCAGCCAAAGGACTAGCGGGACAGATACGCAGTATTTT. Translated: CASSQRTSGTDTQYF.

With respect to this clone: Germline and junction disagree at one end, which may indicate a read error. This chain links TRBV5-1 with TRBJ2-1; 7 bases map to TRBD1. CDR3 length: 13 amino acids. Per the germline V gene, CDR1 is SGHRS and CDR2 is YFSETQ. The DNA of the CDR3 is TGTGCCAGCAGCCGTGACAGGGCCAATGAGCAGTTCTTC. Protein sequence: CASSRDRANEQFF.

The J gene is TRBJ2-2, the V gene TRBV25-1; a weak D match, TRBD1 (6 bases). Between the trimmed V and J ends, which lost 7 bases and 6 bases, there was a span of 9 bases. Germline CDR1 reads MGHDK; CDR2 reads SYGVNS. CDR3 size: 12 residues. In DNA form, the CDR3 reads TGTGCCAGCAAACAGGGACCCGGGGAGCTGTTTTTT. Translated: CASKQGPGELFF.

For this clone: The same CDR3 arises from other DNA sequences in this sample as well. The rearrangement uses TRBV5-1 and TRBJ2-2, with D perhaps TRBD1 (6 bases). Trimming shortened V by 4 bases and J by 4 bases, and 14 bases separated the two germline ends. The CDR3 totals 15 residues. Per germline, CDR1 SGHRS and CDR2 YFSETQ. The CDR3 sequence: CASSPYRDGTGELFF. The CDR3 nucleotides read TGCGCCAGCAGCCCGTACAGGGATGGCACCGGGGAGCTGTTTTTT. Full variable domain (remainder filled in from reference TRBV5-1 and TRBJ2-2): KAGVTQTPRYLIKTRGQQVTLSCSPISGHRSVSWYQQTPGQGLQFLFEYFSETQRNKGNFPGRFSGRQFSNSRSEMNVSTLELGDSALYLCASSPYRDGTGELFFGEGSRLTVL.

CDR3 amino acids: CASPTGLNEKLFF. The CDR3 DNA reads as TGTGCCAGCCCGACAGGGTTAAATGAAAAACTGTTTTTT. The rearrangement uses TRBV5-8 and TRBJ1-4; 7 nucleotides match TRBD1. J lost 5 bases, V lost 7 bases, and 5 bases had no gene match. The germline CDR1 and CDR2 sequences are SGHTS and YDEGEE. The CDR3 loop spans 13 amino acids.

The sample holds one count of this clone. J is TRBJ2-1 and V is TRBV7-8, with 14 bases matching TRBD2. V was clipped by 2 bases and J by 10 bases; unmatched bases: 10. This CDR3 region has 17 residues. The germline V gene has CDR1 SGHVS and CDR2 FQNEAQ. The CDR3: CASSLSIRLAGGMEQFF. The CDR3 DNA follows: TGTGCCAGCAGCTTATCCATCAGACTAGCGGGAGGGATGGAGCAGTTCTTC.

The chain recombines TRBV19 with TRBJ2-7; TRBD2 aligns across 7 bases. This CDR3 is built from 15 residues. The germline CDR1 and CDR2 sequences are LNHDA and SQIVND (reference sequence). V dropped 10 bases and J dropped 2; count of bases not matched to a gene: 14. The CDR3 nucleotides read TGTGCCACGTCTACCGGGGCTAGCGGCACCTACGAGCAGTACGTC. Protein: CATSTGASGTYEQYV.

CDR3 in amino acids: CASSLEAETQYF. DNA for the CDR3: TGTGCCAGCAGCCTAGAGGCAGAGACCCAGTACTTC. The chain uses TRBV16 and TRBJ2-5, with D uncertain. V gave up 4 bases and J gave up 4 bases, with 7 bases separating them. The length of the CDR3 is 12 residues. Germline CDR1 KGHSY, CDR2 FQNENV.

Details on this clone: Its ends do not fully match the called genes, so a read error is possible. The DNA of the CDR3 is TGTGCCAGCAGCCCTTCGGGTGTGAACGGCTACACCTTC. This codes for CASSPSGVNGYTF. The V gene is TRBV5-1, the J gene TRBJ1-2; D gene ambiguous. This CDR3 is built from 13 residues. Germline CDR1 SGHRS, CDR2 YFSETQ. The full variable domain, its missing parts supplied by reference TRBV5-1 and TRBJ1-2, is KAGVTQTPRYLIKTRGQQVTLSCSPISGHRSVSWYQQTPGQGLQFLFEYFSETQRNKGNFPGRFSGRQFSNSRSEMNVSTLELGDSALYLCASSPSGVNGYTFGSGTRLTVV.

The CDR3 DNA reads TGTGCCAGCCCCGAGGAGGGACCTGGAGGGCCCCAGCATTTT. Residues: CASPEEGPGGPQHF. V gene TRBV6-4 combines with J gene TRBJ1-5, with D possibly TRBD1 on 5 matching bases. Looked up from germline, CDR1 is MRHNA and CDR2 is SNTAGT. This CDR3 is 14 amino acids long. V lost 8 bases and J lost 9, with 20 bases in between.

This sequence joins TRBV6-5 and TRBJ2-7; tentative D call: TRBD2 (6 bases). The CDR3 length is 12 residues. The germline V gene encodes CDR1 MNHEY and CDR2 SVGAGI. In DNA, the CDR3 is TGTGGAGTGGGGGGTTCCCTATACGAGCAGTACGTC. Translating it yields CGVGGSLYEQYV.

J is TRBJ1-1 and V is TRBV7-3; TRBD1 matches at 7 bases. From germline, CDR1 is SGHTA and CDR2 FQGTGA. Trimming removed 3 bases from V and 1 base from J; junction bases left unmatched: 5. The CDR3 contains 15 residues. CDR3 sequence (DNA): TGTGCCAGCAGCTTCCTTCGACAGGGGAACACTGAAGCTTTCTTT. It yields the protein CASSFLRQGNTEAFF.

The chain recombines TRBV28 with TRBJ1-5, with 9 bases aligning to TRBD1. The CDR3 spans 15 residues. Germline CDR1 and CDR2: MDHEN and SYDVKM. The V segment lost 6 bases and the J segment 6 bases; nucleotides outside the gene matches: 9. Written as DNA, the CDR3 is TGTGCCAGCAGACCCCTCACAGGGGGCGGTCAGCCCCAGCATTTT. Translation: CASRPLTGGGQPQHF.

The gene calls are TRBV28 and TRBJ1-2; D is possibly TRBD1 (6 bases). Trimming pared 4 bases from V and 8 bases from J, leaving 17 bases between. CDR3 length: 14 amino acids. Looked up from germline, CDR1 is MDHEN and CDR2 is SYDVKM. The chain's CDR3 is CASSSRGPLKGYTF. CDR3 nucleotides: TGTGCCAGCAGTTCCAGGGGTCCCCTCAAAGGCTACACCTTC.

The V call is TRBV24-1, the J call TRBJ1-5; the D gene is possibly TRBD1 (5 bases). CDR1 and CDR2 (germline): KGHDR, SFDVKD. V was cut by 5 bases and J by 5 bases, with 15 bases left in between. This CDR3 contains 15 residues. CDR3 region: CATSGPGQGYQPQHF. In DNA form, the CDR3 reads TGTGCCACCAGTGGCCCGGGCCAGGGTTATCAGCCCCAGCATTTT.

The rearrangement links TRBV11-3 to TRBJ1-2, with D possibly TRBD1 on 6 matching bases. Germline CDR1 is SGHNT and CDR2 is YENEEA. CDR3 size: 14 residues. Trimming shortened V by 3 bases and J by 8 bases, and 16 bases separated the two germline ends. CDR3 bases: TGTGCCAGCAGCTTGGCACAGGGCTCAGGGGGCTACACCTTC. Its protein product is CASSLAQGSGGYTF.

V gene TRBV4-2 combines with J gene TRBJ1-5; D remains unclear. CDR3 size: 13 residues. Looked up from germline, CDR1 is LGHNA and CDR2 is YNFKEQ. Trimming removed 0 bases from V and 11 bases from J, with 11 bases in between. CDR3 region: CASSQDSRATQHF. The CDR3 DNA follows: TGTGCCAGCAGCCAAGATAGTCGCGCGACCCAGCATTTT.

The chain is built from TRBV11-3 and TRBJ1-4; possible D gene TRBD1, 5 bases. Germline CDR1 and CDR2: SGHNT and YENEEA. The length of the CDR3 is 16 residues. The V and J ends lost 5 bases and 6 bases respectively, with 19 bases between them. This chain's CDR3 is CASSEPTQGPDEKLFF. The CDR3 DNA follows: TGTGCCAGCAGCGAACCTACCCAGGGCCCCGATGAAAAACTGTTTTTT. Variable domain in full (rest from reference TRBV11-3 and TRBJ1-4): EAGVVQSPRYKIIEKKQPVAFWCNPISGHNTLYWYLQNLGQGPELLIRYENEEAVDDSQLPKDRFSAERLKGVDSTLKIQPAELGDSAVYLCASSEPTQGPDEKLFFGSGTQLSVL.

The chain joins TRBV4-2 to TRBJ2-3, with a weak D call TRBD1 (6 bases). The CDR3 runs 16 residues. Trimming removed 0 bases at V and 2 bases at J, with 12 bases between. In germline, CDR1 is LGHNA, CDR2 YNFKEQ. The CDR3 loop is CASSQETGQYTDTQYF. In nucleotides, the CDR3 is TGTGCCAGCAGCCAAGAGACTGGACAGTACACAGATACGCAGTATTTT.